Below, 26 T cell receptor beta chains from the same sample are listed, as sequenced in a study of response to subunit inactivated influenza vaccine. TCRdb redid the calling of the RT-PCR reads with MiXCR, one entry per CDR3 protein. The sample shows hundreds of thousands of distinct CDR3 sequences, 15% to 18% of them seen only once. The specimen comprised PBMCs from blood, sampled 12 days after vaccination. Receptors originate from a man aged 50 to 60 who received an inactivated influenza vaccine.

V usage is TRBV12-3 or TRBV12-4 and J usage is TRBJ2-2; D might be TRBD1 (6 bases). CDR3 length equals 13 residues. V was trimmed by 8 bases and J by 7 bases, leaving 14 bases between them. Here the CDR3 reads CASRAGEYGELFF. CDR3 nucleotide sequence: TGTGCCAGCCGGGCAGGGGAATACGGGGAGCTGTTTTTT.

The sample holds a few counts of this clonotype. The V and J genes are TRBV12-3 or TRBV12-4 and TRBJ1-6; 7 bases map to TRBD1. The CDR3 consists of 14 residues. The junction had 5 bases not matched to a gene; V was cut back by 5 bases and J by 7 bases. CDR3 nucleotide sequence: TGTGCCAGCAGTAGGGACAGAGAGAATTCACCCCTCCACTTT. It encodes CASSRDRENSPLHF.

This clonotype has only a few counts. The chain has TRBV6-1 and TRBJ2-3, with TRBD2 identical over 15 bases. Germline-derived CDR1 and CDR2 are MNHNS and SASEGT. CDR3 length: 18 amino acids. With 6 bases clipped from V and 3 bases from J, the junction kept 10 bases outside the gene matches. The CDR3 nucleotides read TGTGCCAGCAGCCTTGGGACTAGCGGGAGGCGGATGACAGATACGCAGTATTTT. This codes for CASSLGTSGRRMTDTQYF.

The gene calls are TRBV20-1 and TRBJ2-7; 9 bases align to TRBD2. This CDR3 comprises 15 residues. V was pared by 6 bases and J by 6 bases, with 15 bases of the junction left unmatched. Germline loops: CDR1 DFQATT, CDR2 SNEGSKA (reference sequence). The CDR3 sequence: CSATPGGGRAREQYF. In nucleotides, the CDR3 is TGCAGTGCCACCCCTGGTGGCGGGAGGGCCCGCGAGCAGTACTTC.

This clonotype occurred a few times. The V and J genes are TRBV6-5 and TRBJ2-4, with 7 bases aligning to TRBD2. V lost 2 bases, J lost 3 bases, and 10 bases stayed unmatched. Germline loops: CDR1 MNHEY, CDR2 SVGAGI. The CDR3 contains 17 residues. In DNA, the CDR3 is TGTGCCAGCAGTTACCCCCGGCCGGGAGGAGGCAAAAACATTCAGTACTTC. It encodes CASSYPRPGGGKNIQYF.

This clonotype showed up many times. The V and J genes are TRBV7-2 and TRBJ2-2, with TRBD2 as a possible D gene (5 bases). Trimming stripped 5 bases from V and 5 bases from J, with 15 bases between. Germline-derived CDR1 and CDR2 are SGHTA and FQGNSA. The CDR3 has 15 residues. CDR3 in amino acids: CASSTEAGRTGELFF. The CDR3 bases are TGTGCCAGCAGCACCGAGGCTGGGAGAACCGGGGAGCTGTTTTTT.

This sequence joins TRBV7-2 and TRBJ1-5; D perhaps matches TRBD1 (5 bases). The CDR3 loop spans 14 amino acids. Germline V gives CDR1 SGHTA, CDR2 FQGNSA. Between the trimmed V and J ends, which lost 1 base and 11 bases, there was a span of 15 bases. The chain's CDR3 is CASSLGPAAGAQHF. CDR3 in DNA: TGTGCCAGCAGCTTAGGACCCGCCGCGGGGGCCCAGCATTTT.

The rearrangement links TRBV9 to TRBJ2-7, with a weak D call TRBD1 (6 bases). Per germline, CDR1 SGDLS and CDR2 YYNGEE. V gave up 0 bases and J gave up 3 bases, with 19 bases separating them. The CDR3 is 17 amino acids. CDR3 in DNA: TGTGCCAGCAGCGTAGGGGCAGGGGACGGGCATGACTACGAGCAGTACTTC. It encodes CASSVGAGDGHDYEQYF. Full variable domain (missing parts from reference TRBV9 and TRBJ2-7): DSGVTQTPKHLITATGQRVTLRCSPRSGDLSVYWYQQSLDQGLQFLIQYYNGEERAKGNILERFSAQQFPDLHSELNLSSLELGDSALYFCASSVGAGDGHDYEQYFGPGTRLTVT.

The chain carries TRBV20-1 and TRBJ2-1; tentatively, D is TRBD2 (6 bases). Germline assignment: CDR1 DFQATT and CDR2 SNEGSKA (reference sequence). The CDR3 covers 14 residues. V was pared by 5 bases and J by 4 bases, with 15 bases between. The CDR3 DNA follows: TGCAGTGCTGTGAGGCTAGCGAATTACAATGAGCAGTTCTTC. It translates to CSAVRLANYNEQFF.

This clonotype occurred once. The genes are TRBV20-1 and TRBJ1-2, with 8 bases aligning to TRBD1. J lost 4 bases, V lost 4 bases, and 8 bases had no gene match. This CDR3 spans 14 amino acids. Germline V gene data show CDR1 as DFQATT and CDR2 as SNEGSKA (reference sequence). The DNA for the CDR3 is TGCAGTGCTACCCCTCAGGGGACAGGCTATGGCTACACCTTC. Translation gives CSATPQGTGYGYTF.

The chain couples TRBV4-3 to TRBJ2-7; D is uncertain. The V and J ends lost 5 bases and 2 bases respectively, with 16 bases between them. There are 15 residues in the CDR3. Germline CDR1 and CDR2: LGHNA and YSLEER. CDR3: CASSLSHGRPYEQYF. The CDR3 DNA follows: TGCGCCAGCAGCTTAAGCCACGGACGACCCTACGAGCAGTACTTC.

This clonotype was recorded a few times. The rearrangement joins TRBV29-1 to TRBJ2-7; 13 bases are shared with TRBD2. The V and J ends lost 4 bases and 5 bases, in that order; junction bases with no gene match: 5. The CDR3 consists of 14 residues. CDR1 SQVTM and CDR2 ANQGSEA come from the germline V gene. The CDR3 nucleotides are TGCAGCGTTGGCACTAGCGGGAGGGTCAACGAGCAGTACTTC. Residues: CSVGTSGRVNEQYF.

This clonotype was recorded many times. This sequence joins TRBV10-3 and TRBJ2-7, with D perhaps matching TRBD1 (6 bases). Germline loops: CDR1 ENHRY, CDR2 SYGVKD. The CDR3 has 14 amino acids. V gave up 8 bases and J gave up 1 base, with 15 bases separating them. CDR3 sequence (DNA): TGTGCCATCTCAGGAACAGGGAATTCCTACGAGCAGTACTTC. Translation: CAISGTGNSYEQYF.

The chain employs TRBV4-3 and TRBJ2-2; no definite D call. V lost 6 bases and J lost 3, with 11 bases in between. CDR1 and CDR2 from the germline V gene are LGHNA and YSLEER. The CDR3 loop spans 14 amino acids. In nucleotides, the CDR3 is TGCGCCAGCAGAATAAAGCAGGACACCGGGGAGCTGTTTTTT. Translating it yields CASRIKQDTGELFF.

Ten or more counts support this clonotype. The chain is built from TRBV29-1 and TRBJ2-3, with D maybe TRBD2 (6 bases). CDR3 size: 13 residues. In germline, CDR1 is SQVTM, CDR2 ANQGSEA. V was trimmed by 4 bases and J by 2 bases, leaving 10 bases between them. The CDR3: CSVGAGITDTQYF. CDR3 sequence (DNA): TGCAGCGTTGGCGCGGGGATCACAGATACGCAGTATTTT.

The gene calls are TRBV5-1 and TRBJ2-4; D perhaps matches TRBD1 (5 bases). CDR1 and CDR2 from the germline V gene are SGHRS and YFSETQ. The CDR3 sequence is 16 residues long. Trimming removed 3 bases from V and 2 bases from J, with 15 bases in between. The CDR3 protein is CASSSRTSGPKNIQYF. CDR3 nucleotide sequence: TGCGCCAGCAGCTCCCGGACATCTGGGCCCAAAAACATTCAGTACTTC.

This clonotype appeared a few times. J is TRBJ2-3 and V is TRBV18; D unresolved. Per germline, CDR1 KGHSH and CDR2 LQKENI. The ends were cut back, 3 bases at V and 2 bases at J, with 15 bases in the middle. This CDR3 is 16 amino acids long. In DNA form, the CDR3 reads TGTGCCAGCTCACCTCCGGGCCTACTATCCACAGATACGCAGTATTTT. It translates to CASSPPGLLSTDTQYF.

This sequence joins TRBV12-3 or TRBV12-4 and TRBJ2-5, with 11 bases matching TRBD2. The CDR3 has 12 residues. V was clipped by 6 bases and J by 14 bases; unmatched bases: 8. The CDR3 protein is CASSPLAGATYF. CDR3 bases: TGTGCCAGCAGCCCACTAGCGGGAGCCACATACTTC.

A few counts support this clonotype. CDR3 residues: CASSGGGLGPEAFF. In DNA, the CDR3 is TGTGCCAGCAGCGGTGGTGGTCTGGGGCCAGAAGCTTTCTTT. The chain links TRBV13 to TRBJ1-1; tentative D call: TRBD1 (5 bases). This CDR3 has 14 amino acids. Per the germline V gene, CDR1 is PRHDT and CDR2 is FYEKMQ (reference sequence). V was cut by 5 bases and J by 8 bases, with 18 bases left in between.

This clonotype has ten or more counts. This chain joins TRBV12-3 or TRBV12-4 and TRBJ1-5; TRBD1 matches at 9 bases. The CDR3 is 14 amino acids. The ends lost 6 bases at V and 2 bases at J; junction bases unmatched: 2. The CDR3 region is CASSRTGGNQPQHF. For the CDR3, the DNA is TGTGCCAGCAGCCGGACAGGGGGCAATCAGCCCCAGCATTTT.

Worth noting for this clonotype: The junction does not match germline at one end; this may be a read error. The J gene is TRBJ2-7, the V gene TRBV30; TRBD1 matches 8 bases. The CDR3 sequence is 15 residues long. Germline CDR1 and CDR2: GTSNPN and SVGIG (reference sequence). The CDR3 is CAWSVRTGSLLPTSF. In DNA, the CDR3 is TGTGCCTGGAGTGTAAGGACAGGGTCCCTCCTCCCTACGAGTTTC.

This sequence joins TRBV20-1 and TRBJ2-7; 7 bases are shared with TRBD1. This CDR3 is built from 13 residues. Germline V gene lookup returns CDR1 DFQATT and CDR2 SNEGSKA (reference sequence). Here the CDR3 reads CSVGTAVPYEQYF. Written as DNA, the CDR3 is TGCAGCGTAGGGACAGCTGTACCCTACGAGCAGTACTTC.

CDR3 region: CASSQETGAGTAQYF. The CDR3 DNA is TGCGCCAGCAGCCAAGAAACAGGGGCCGGCACGGCCCAGTACTTC. This sequence joins TRBV4-3 and TRBJ2-5; 7 positions agree with TRBD1. The CDR3 spans 15 residues. Germline V gene sequence: CDR1 LGHNA, CDR2 YSLEER. V was clipped by 0 bases and J by 9 bases; unmatched bases: 10.

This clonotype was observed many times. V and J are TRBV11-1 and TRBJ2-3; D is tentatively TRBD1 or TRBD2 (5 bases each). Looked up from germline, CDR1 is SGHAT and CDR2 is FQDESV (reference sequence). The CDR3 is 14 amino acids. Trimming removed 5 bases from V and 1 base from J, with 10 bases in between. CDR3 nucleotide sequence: TGTGCCAGCAGCCAGGGACGAGGCACAGATACGCAGTATTTT. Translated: CASSQGRGTDTQYF.

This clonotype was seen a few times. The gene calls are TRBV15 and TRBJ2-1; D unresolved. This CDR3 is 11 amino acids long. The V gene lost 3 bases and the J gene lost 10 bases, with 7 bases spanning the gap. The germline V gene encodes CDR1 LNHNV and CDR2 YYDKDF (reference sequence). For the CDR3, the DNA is TGTGCCACCAGCAGCCAGAAGGAGCAGTTCTTC. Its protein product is CATSSQKEQFF.

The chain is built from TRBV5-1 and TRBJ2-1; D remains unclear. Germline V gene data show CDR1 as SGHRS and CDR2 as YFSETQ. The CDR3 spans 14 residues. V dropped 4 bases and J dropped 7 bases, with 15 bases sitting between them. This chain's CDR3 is CASSDGSLGNEQFF. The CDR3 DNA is TGCGCCAGCAGCGACGGGTCCCTGGGGAATGAGCAGTTCTTC.